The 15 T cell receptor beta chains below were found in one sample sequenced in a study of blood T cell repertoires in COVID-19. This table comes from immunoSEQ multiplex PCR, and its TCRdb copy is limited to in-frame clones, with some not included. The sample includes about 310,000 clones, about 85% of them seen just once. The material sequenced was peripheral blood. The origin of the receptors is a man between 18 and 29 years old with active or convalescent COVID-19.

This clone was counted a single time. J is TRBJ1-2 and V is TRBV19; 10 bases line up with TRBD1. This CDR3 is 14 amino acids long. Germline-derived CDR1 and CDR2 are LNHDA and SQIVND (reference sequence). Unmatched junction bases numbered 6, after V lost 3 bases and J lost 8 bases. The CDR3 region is CASSMGTGAGGYTF. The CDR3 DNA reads TGTGCCAGTAGTATGGGGACAGGGGCTGGAGGCTACACCTTC.

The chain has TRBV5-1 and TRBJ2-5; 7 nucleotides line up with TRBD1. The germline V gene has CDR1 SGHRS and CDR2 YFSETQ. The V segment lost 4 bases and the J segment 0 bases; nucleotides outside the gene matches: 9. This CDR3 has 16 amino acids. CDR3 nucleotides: TGCGCCAGCAGCCCCGGACAGGTTGGGAACCAAGAGACCCAGTACTTC. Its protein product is CASSPGQVGNQETQYF.

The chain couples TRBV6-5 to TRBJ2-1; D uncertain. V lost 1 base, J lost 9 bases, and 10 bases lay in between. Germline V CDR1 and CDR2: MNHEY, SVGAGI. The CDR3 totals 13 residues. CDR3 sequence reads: CASSYFSPGEQFF. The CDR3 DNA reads TGTGCCAGCAGTTACTTTTCGCCCGGTGAGCAGTTCTTC.

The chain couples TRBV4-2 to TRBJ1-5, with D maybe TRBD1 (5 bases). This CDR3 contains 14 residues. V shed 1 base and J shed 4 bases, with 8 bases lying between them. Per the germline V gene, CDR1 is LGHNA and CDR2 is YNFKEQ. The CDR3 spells CASSQAGFNQPQHF. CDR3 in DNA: TGTGCCAGCAGCCAAGCAGGGTTTAATCAGCCCCAGCATTTT.

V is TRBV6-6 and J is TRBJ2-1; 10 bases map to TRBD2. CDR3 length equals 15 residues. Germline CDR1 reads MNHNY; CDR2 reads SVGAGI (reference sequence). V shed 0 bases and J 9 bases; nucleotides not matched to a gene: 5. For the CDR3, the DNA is TGTGCCAGCAGTTACTCGCGTAGCGGGAGGAGTGAGCAGTTCTTC. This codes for CASSYSRSGRSEQFF.

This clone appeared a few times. DNA of the CDR3: TGTGCCATCAGTGAGTCGCCGGGAAAGAATGGAAACACCATATATTTT. The encoded protein is CAISESPGKNGNTIYF. The J gene is TRBJ1-3, the V gene TRBV10-3; the D is unclear. This CDR3 is built from 16 residues. Trimming pared 0 bases from V and 3 bases from J, leaving 12 bases between. Germline V gene lookup returns CDR1 ENHRY and CDR2 SYGVKD.

CDR3 sequence: CASAESSGANVLTF. CDR3 nucleotide sequence: TGTGCCAGCGCGGAGAGCTCTGGGGCCAACGTCCTGACTTTC. J is TRBJ2-6 and V is TRBV18; D unclear. Germline CDR1 reads KGHSH; CDR2 reads LQKENI. The CDR3 sequence is 14 residues long. V lost 8 bases and J lost 0, with 8 bases in between.

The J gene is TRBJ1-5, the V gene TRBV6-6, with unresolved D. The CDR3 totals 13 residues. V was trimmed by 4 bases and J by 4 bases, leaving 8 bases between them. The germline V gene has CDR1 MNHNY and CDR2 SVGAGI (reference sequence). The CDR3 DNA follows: TGTGCCAGCAGTTCCATCAGTAATCAGCCCCAGCATTTT. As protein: CASSSISNQPQHF.

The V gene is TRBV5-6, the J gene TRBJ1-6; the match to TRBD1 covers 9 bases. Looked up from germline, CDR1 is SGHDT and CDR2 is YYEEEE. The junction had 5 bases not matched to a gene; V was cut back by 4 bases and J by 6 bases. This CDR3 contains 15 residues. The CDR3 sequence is CASSPGQGFNSPLHF. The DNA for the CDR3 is TGTGCCAGCAGCCCGGGACAGGGTTTTAATTCACCCCTCCACTTT.

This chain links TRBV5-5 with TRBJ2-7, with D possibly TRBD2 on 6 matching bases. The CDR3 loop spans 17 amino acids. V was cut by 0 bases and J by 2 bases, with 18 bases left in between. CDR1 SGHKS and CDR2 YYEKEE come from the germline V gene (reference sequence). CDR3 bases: TGTGCCAGCAGCTTGGGACCAGCCGGGACTCTACCCTACGAGCAGTACTTC. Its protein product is CASSLGPAGTLPYEQYF.

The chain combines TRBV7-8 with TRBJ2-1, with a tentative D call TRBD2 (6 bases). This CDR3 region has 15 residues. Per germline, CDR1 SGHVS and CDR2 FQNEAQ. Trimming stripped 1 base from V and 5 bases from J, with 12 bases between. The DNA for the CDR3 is TGTGCCAGCAGCTTAGTCCAAGGGGAGGACAATGAGCAGTTCTTC. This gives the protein CASSLVQGEDNEQFF.

CDR3 region: CASSSFLRGAGELFF. As DNA, the CDR3 is TGTGCCAGCAGTTCGTTTTTACGGGGTGCCGGGGAGCTGTTTTTT. The rearrangement links TRBV27 to TRBJ2-2; the D gene is possibly TRBD2 (5 bases). Trimming stripped 4 bases from V and 6 bases from J, with 15 bases between. Germline loops: CDR1 MNHEY, CDR2 SMNVEV (reference sequence). This CDR3 region has 15 residues.

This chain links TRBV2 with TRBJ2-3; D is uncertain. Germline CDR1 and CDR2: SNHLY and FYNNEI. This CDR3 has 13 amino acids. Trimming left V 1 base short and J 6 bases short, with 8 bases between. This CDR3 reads CASSEGVWDTQYF. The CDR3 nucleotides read TGTGCCAGCAGTGAAGGCGTTTGGGATACGCAGTATTTT. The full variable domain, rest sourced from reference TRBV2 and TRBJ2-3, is EPEVTQTPSHQVTQMGQEVILRCVPISNHLYFYWYRQILGQKVEFLVSFYNNEISEKSEIFDDQFSVERPDGSNFTLKIRSTKLEDSAMYFCASSEGVWDTQYFGPGTRLTVL.

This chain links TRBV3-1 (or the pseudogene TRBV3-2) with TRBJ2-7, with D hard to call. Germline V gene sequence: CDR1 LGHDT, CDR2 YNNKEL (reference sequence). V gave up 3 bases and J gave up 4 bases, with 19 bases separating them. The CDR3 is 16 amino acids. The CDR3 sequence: CASSHGSGNRKYEQYF. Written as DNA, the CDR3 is TGTGCCAGCAGCCATGGCTCTGGAAACAGAAAGTACGAGCAGTACTTC.

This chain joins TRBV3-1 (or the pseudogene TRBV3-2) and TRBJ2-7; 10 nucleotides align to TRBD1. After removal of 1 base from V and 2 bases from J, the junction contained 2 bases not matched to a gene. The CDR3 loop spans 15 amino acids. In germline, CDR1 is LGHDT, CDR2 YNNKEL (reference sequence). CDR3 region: CASSQADRGPYEQYF. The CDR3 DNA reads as TGTGCCAGCAGCCAAGCCGACAGGGGGCCCTACGAGCAGTACTTC.